Shown below are 31 T cell receptor beta chains from a single sample sequenced in a study of control samples from healthy donors and cancer patients. TCRdb's copy holds only in-frame clones and misses some; the assay was immunoSEQ multiplex PCR. The data show about 160,000 clones, about 90% seen once. The specimen sequenced was blood. The receptors shown here come from a man aged 25 to 40 in good health.

This clone was observed once. This CDR3 is also generated by other DNA sequences in the sample. The genes are TRBV10-3 and TRBJ2-5; D is tentatively TRBD1 or TRBD2 (6 bases each). The CDR3 covers 12 residues. Trimming removed 4 bases from V and 5 bases from J, with 8 bases in between. Germline CDR1 reads ENHRY; CDR2 reads SYGVKD. The CDR3, as DNA: TGTGCCATCAGTGGAGGGGGGGAGACCCAGTACTTC. Translation gives CAISGGGETQYF.

J is TRBJ1-4 and V is TRBV28, with D hard to call. V lost 4 bases, J lost 7 bases, and 10 bases lay in between. The CDR3 consists of 13 residues. The germline V gene has CDR1 MDHEN and CDR2 SYDVKM. CDR3 amino acids: CASSSGGPEKLFF. The CDR3 DNA reads TGTGCCAGCAGTTCTGGCGGGCCTGAAAAACTGTTTTTT.

CDR3 DNA sequence: TGTGCCAGCAGTGGCGGGACAGGGCCCTACAATGAGCAGTTCTTC. This sequence encodes CASSGGTGPYNEQFF. The rearrangement joins TRBV25-1 to TRBJ2-1; 9 bases align to TRBD1. CDR3 size: 15 residues. Trimming took 4 bases from V and 2 from J; bases not matched to a gene: 3. Germline CDR1 is MGHDK and CDR2 is SYGVNS.

V and J are TRBV7-2 and TRBJ2-3; possibly TRBD1 or TRBD2 for D (6 bases each). The V and J ends lost 1 base and 5 bases respectively, with 10 bases between them. This CDR3 has 14 residues. Germline CDR1 is SGHTA and CDR2 is FQGNSA. The DNA of the CDR3 is TGTGCCAGCAGCTTAGGAGGGGGGTTAGATACGCAGTATTTT. As protein: CASSLGGGLDTQYF. The variable domain in full, with the rest retrieved from reference TRBV7-2 and TRBJ2-3, is GAGVSQSPSNKVTEKGKDVELRCDPISGHTALYWYRQSLGQGLEFLIYFQGNSAPDKSGLPSDRFSAERTGGSVSTLTIQRTQQEDSAVYLCASSLGGGLDTQYFGPGTRLTVL.

This clone was observed a single time. V is TRBV7-2 and J is TRBJ2-1; 7 bases are a match to TRBD1. The V gene end was trimmed by 5 bases and the J gene end by 5 bases; junction bases not matched to a gene: 12. Germline V gene data show CDR1 as SGHTA and CDR2 as FQGNSA. CDR3 length: 16 amino acids. The CDR3 spells CASSANRGLGNNEQFF. For the CDR3, the DNA is TGTGCCAGCAGCGCAAACAGGGGCCTGGGGAACAATGAGCAGTTCTTC.

The chain recombines TRBV3-1 (or the pseudogene TRBV3-2) with TRBJ1-1; a possible D gene is TRBD1 (5 bases). Deletions cut 8 bases from V and 0 bases from J, with 10 bases between. Germline V gene lookup returns CDR1 LGHDT and CDR2 YNNKEL (reference sequence). The CDR3 length is 13 residues. The DNA of the CDR3 is TGTGCCAGCTGGGACGGGATGAACACTGAAGCTTTCTTT. It is translated as CASWDGMNTEAFF.

The V and J genes are TRBV5-1 and TRBJ1-4; 10 bases agree with TRBD1. Germline trimming cut 3 bases from V and 2 bases from J; bases unmatched to any gene: 7. Germline CDR1 SGHRS, CDR2 YFSETQ. This CDR3 spans 17 amino acids. The CDR3: CASSSGQGGGTNEKLFF. The CDR3 DNA is TGCGCCAGCAGCTCCGGACAGGGGGGAGGGACTAATGAAAAACTGTTTTTT.

This chain links TRBV14 with TRBJ2-7; no firm D call. V was trimmed by 5 bases and J by 10 bases, leaving 15 bases between them. The CDR3 covers 12 residues. Germline V gene data show CDR1 as SGHDN and CDR2 as FVKESK. CDR3 region: CASSIGRAFQYF. Written as DNA, the CDR3 is TGTGCCAGCAGCATTGGCCGGGCCTTCCAGTACTTC. Looking up the rest from reference TRBV14 and TRBJ2-7 gives the full variable domain: EAGVTQFPSHSVIEKGQTVTLRCDPISGHDNLYWYRRVMGKEIKFLLHFVKESKQDESGMPNNRFLAERTGGTYSTLKVQPAELEDSGVYFCASSIGRAFQYFGPGTRLTVT.

The chain combines TRBV7-9 with TRBJ1-2; D uncertain. Germline V lookup: CDR1 SEHNR, CDR2 FQNEAQ (reference sequence). CDR3 length: 14 residues. Trimming pared 5 bases from V and 8 bases from J, leaving 18 bases between. The CDR3 loop reads CASSPSGLTIGYTF. In DNA form, the CDR3 reads TGTGCCAGCAGCCCTAGTGGCTTGACAATCGGCTACACCTTC.

This chain uses TRBV28 with TRBJ2-1; D remains ambiguous. V was trimmed by 7 bases and J by 7 bases, leaving 17 bases between them. The CDR3 spans 14 residues. The germline V gene encodes CDR1 MDHEN and CDR2 SYDVKM. CDR3 amino acids: CASTLSPSWNEQFF. The CDR3 DNA reads TGTGCCAGCACTCTGTCCCCATCCTGGAATGAGCAGTTCTTC.

The chain has TRBV5-4 and TRBJ2-1, with 11 bases matching TRBD2. CDR3 length equals 17 residues. Germline loops: CDR1 SGHNT, CDR2 YYREEE (reference sequence). With V trimmed by 0 bases and J by 1 base, 3 bases remained unmatched. This CDR3 is CASSLASGRLSYNEQFF. The CDR3 DNA reads TGTGCCAGCAGCTTGGCTAGCGGGAGGTTATCCTACAATGAGCAGTTCTTC.

This chain connects TRBV27 to TRBJ1-4, with 7 bases matching TRBD1. The germline gives CDR1 MNHEY, CDR2 SMNVEV (reference sequence). The junction had 5 bases not matched to a gene; V was cut back by 7 bases and J by 0 bases. The CDR3 consists of 15 residues. The CDR3 loop reads CASTPGQTTNEKLFF. DNA for the CDR3: TGTGCCAGCACCCCGGGACAGACAACTAATGAAAAACTGTTTTTT.

CDR3 in DNA: TGTGCCAGCAGTTTGGGACAGACCAATCAGCCCCAGCATTTT. This gives the protein CASSLGQTNQPQHF. V is TRBV27 and J is TRBJ1-5, with 7 bases matching TRBD1. The CDR3 has 14 residues. Germline loops: CDR1 MNHEY, CDR2 SMNVEV (reference sequence). V lost 3 bases, J lost 3 bases, and 2 bases stayed unmatched.

The CDR3 loop reads CASSLPGEAYEQYF. The CDR3 coding sequence is TGTGCCAGCAGCCTCCCAGGGGAGGCCTACGAGCAGTACTTC. The gene calls are TRBV6-5 and TRBJ2-7, with D possibly being TRBD1 or TRBD2 (6 bases each). Trimming cost V 6 bases and J 2 bases, with 14 bases left between them. The germline V gene has CDR1 MNHEY and CDR2 SVGAGI. This CDR3 is 14 amino acids long.

This clone was found once. V usage is TRBV19 and J usage is TRBJ1-1; TRBD1 matches at 8 bases. J lost 4 bases, V lost 3 bases, and 7 bases had no gene match. The CDR3 is made up of 15 amino acids. CDR1 is LNHDA and CDR2 is SQIVND in the germline V gene (reference sequence). CDR3 region: CASSIRGTGFTEAFF. The CDR3 bases are TGTGCCAGTAGTATTCGAGGGACAGGCTTCACTGAAGCTTTCTTT.

This clone is a singleton in its sample. The CDR3 sequence: CASRHSGLAGERAYEQYF. In DNA form, the CDR3 reads TGTGCCAGCAGACACAGCGGACTAGCGGGAGAGAGGGCCTACGAGCAGTACTTC. This chain uses TRBV5-4 with TRBJ2-7, with 13 bases fitting TRBD2. CDR1 and CDR2 from the germline V gene are SGHNT and YYREEE (reference sequence). The CDR3 sequence is 18 residues long. V trimming: 5 bases; J trimming: 2 bases; junction bases outside the gene matches: 13.

This chain's CDR3 is CASSLVATQETQYF. The CDR3 coding sequence is TGCGCCAGCAGCTTGGTAGCAACCCAAGAGACCCAGTACTTC. The chain has TRBV5-1 and TRBJ2-5; no clear D. Deletions cut 0 bases from V and 1 base from J, with 7 bases between. Germline CDR1 is SGHRS and CDR2 is YFSETQ. The CDR3 runs 14 residues.

This chain links TRBV7-7 with TRBJ2-2; D is unclear. From germline, CDR1 is SSHAT and CDR2 FNYEAQ (reference sequence). This CDR3 is 14 amino acids long. Trimming took off 3 bases at V and 0 bases at J, with 5 bases between the two ends. The CDR3 region has the DNA TGTGCCAGCAGCTTCAATTCGAACACCGGGGAGCTGTTTTTT. This encodes CASSFNSNTGELFF.

The rearrangement uses TRBV10-3 and TRBJ1-2; 10 bases map to TRBD1. The CDR3 is 16 residues long. Germline V gives CDR1 ENHRY, CDR2 SYGVKD. The trim removed 4 bases at V and 6 bases at J, leaving 11 bases unmatched. CDR3 residues: CAISVGDRGLHNGYTF. The CDR3 bases are TGTGCCATCAGTGTGGGGGACAGGGGACTCCATAATGGCTACACCTTC.

V and J are TRBV7-2 and TRBJ2-1; D is possibly TRBD1 (6 bases). Germline-derived CDR1 and CDR2 are SGHTA and FQGNSA. Between the trimmed V and J ends, which lost 1 base and 4 bases, there was a span of 8 bases. The CDR3 loop spans 14 amino acids. This CDR3 reads CASSLGQAYNEQFF. In nucleotides, the CDR3 is TGTGCCAGCAGCTTAGGACAGGCTTACAATGAGCAGTTCTTC.

The V call is TRBV10-1, the J call TRBJ2-7, with 8 bases fitting TRBD2. Germline CDR1 WNHNN, CDR2 SYGVQD (reference sequence). The CDR3 consists of 16 residues. Germline trimming cut 4 bases from V and 5 bases from J; bases unmatched to any gene: 13. CDR3 amino acids: CASSAPGGSGKDEQYF. The CDR3 nucleotides are TGCGCCAGCAGTGCCCCCGGTGGTAGCGGGAAGGACGAGCAGTACTTC.

The chain couples TRBV27 to TRBJ1-1; the D gene is possibly TRBD1 (5 bases). Germline V gene sequence: CDR1 MNHEY, CDR2 SMNVEV (reference sequence). V gave up 5 bases and J gave up 6 bases, with 22 bases separating them. The CDR3 loop spans 16 amino acids. CDR3 sequence (DNA): TGTGCCAGCAGTGTTCTTGTAGGGGCAGCAAATTCTGAAGCTTTCTTT. Protein product: CASSVLVGAANSEAFF.

This clone was counted once. The CDR3 nucleotides are TGCGCCAGCAGCCAGTTCCGGGACAGCAATCAGCCCCAGCATTTT. Residues: CASSQFRDSNQPQHF. The chain links TRBV4-1 to TRBJ1-5, with D perhaps matching TRBD1 (5 bases). In germline, CDR1 is MGHRA, CDR2 YSYEKL. The germline V and J ends were trimmed by 3 bases and 1 base, with 10 bases remaining between them. The CDR3 loop spans 15 amino acids.

The gene calls are TRBV18 and TRBJ1-1, with D maybe TRBD1 (5 bases). The length of the CDR3 is 17 residues. Germline loops: CDR1 KGHSH, CDR2 LQKENI. Trimming removed 5 bases at V and 0 bases at J, with 19 bases between. This chain's CDR3 is CASSELRGLSMNTEAFF. Written as DNA, the CDR3 is TGTGCCAGCTCAGAGCTACGGGGACTTTCGATGAACACTGAAGCTTTCTTT.

The chain recombines TRBV5-1 with TRBJ1-2; D gene ambiguous. V lost 4 bases, J lost 5 bases, and 18 bases lay in between. CDR1 SGHRS and CDR2 YFSETQ come from the germline V gene. This CDR3 contains 15 residues. CDR3 amino acids: CASSPSDGSRYGYTF. CDR3 DNA sequence: TGCGCCAGCAGCCCATCCGACGGGTCGCGTTATGGCTACACCTTC.

This clone is a singleton in its sample. As DNA, the CDR3 is TGTGCCAGTAGTACCGAACAGGGGAACAATCAGCCCCAGCATTTT. It is translated as CASSTEQGNNQPQHF. V and J are TRBV19 and TRBJ1-5, with 7 bases that match TRBD1. The V segment lost 4 bases and the J segment 3 bases; nucleotides outside the gene matches: 6. This CDR3 is 15 amino acids long. In germline, CDR1 is LNHDA, CDR2 SQIVND (reference sequence).

The J gene is TRBJ2-1, the V gene TRBV3-1 (or the pseudogene TRBV3-2), with 13 bases that match TRBD2. CDR3 length equals 15 residues. Trimming took 5 bases from V and 7 from J; bases not matched to a gene: 5. Germline V gene data show CDR1 as LGHDT and CDR2 as YNNKEL (reference sequence). In DNA, the CDR3 is TGTGCCAGCAGCGTACTAGCGGGGGGGACAAATGAGCAGTTCTTC. Translation: CASSVLAGGTNEQFF.

The gene calls are TRBV24-1 and TRBJ1-2; 8 bases line up with TRBD1. In germline, CDR1 is KGHDR, CDR2 SFDVKD. J lost 2 bases, V lost 3 bases, and 4 bases had no gene match. This CDR3 has 15 amino acids. The CDR3 loop is CATSDPGTGNYGYTF. The CDR3, as DNA: TGTGCCACCAGTGATCCCGGGACAGGAAACTATGGCTACACCTTC.

The chain has TRBV4-1 and TRBJ2-2; D is ambiguous. V lost 4 bases and J lost 4, with 16 bases in between. CDR1 and CDR2 from the germline V gene are MGHRA and YSYEKL. The CDR3 extends over 16 amino acids. CDR3 protein: CASSPETQRATGELFF. The CDR3 DNA is TGCGCCAGCAGCCCCGAGACCCAGCGCGCCACCGGGGAGCTGTTTTTT.

J is TRBJ1-2 and V is TRBV7-9, with no clear D. Germline V gene sequence: CDR1 SEHNR, CDR2 FQNEAQ (reference sequence). The CDR3 length is 13 residues. With 8 bases removed from V and 2 bases from J, the gap between germline ends came to 12 bases. The chain's CDR3 is CASERGGNYGYTF. The CDR3, as DNA: TGTGCCAGCGAAAGAGGCGGGAACTATGGCTACACCTTC.

This chain links TRBV4-3 with TRBJ1-1; TRBD1 might be the D (6 bases). V lost 0 bases and J 5 bases, leaving 13 bases between the germline ends. The CDR3 loop spans 15 amino acids. The germline gives CDR1 LGHNA, CDR2 YSLEER. The CDR3 protein is CASSQDARGDTEAFF. The CDR3 DNA reads TGCGCCAGCAGCCAAGATGCCAGGGGCGATACTGAAGCTTTCTTT.